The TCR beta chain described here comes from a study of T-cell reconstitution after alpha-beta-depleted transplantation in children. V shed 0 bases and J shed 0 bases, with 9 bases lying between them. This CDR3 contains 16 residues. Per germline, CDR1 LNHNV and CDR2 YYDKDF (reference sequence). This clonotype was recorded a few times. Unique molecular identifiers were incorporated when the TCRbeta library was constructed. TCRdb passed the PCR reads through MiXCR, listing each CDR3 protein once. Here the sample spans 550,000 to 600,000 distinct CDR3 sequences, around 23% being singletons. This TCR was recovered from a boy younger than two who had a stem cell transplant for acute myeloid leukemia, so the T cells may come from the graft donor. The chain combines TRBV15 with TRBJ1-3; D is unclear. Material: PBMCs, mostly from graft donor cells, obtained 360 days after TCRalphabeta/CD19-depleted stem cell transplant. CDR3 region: CATSRERRHSGNTIYF. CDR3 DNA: TGTGCCACCAGCAGAGAGAGGAGGCACTCTGGAAACACCATATATTTT. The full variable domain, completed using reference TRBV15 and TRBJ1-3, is DAMVIQNPRYQVTQFGKPVTLSCSQTLNHNVMYWYQQKSSQAPKLLFHYYDKDFNNEADTPDNFQSRRPNTSFCFLDIRSPGLGDTAMYLCATSRERRHSGNTIYFGEGSWLTVV.